This T cell receptor (beta chain) is from a study of a mutant IDH1 vaccine in newly diagnosed glioma. Turning to the study itself: The treated group averaged around 40 years old and was roughly 62% male, approximately 38% female.

Documented time point: baseline, week 1 (first vaccination visit). Noted treatment: pre-vaccination baseline after standard-of-care therapy. Study-wide points: Across multiple MHC alleles, about 95% of patients had vaccine-induced responses.

TCRdb's table, derived via immunoSEQ multiplex PCR, lists solely in-frame clones and lacks some. The data hold 25,000 to 35,000 clones, with roughly four fifths observed a single time. Regarding this clone: Its antigen remains unknown.

This TCR was recovered from a man aged 25 to 40 with glioma. The starting material was PBMCs, obtained from a glioma patient treated with radiotherapy, temozolomide or both.

CDR3 sequence (DNA): TGCGCCAGCAGCTTGGCAGTGGGGCGAGGCTATGGCTACACCTTC. Encoded protein: CASSLAVGRGYGYTF. This chain connects TRBV5-1 to TRBJ1-2, with D perhaps matching TRBD1 (5 bases). The length of the CDR3 is 15 residues. Germline CDR1 SGHRS, CDR2 YFSETQ. V lost 0 bases, J lost 4 bases, and 13 bases lay in between.